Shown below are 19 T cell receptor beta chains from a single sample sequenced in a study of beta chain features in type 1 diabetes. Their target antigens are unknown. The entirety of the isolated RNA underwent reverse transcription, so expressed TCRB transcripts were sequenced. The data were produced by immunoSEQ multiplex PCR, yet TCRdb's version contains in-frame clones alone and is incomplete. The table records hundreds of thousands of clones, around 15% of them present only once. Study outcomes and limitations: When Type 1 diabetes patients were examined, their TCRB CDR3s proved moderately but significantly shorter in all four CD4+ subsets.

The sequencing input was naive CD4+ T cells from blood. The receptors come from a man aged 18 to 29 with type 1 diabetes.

CDR3 nucleotides: TGTGCCAGCGCCTGGTATCGAGGGGGGGACAATGAGCAGTTCTTC. This sequence encodes CASAWYRGGDNEQFF. The chain employs TRBV6-1 and TRBJ2-1; maybe TRBD2 (7 bases). The CDR3 runs to 15 residues. Germline V CDR1 and CDR2: MNHNS, SASEGT. V lost 8 bases, J lost 5 bases, and 19 bases lay in between.

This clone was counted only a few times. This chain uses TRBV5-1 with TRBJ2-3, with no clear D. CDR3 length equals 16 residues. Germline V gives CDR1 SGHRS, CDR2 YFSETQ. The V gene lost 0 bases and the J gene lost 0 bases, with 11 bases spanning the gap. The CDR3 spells CASSLEDHTSTDTQYF. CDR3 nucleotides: TGCGCCAGCAGCTTGGAAGACCATACTAGCACAGATACGCAGTATTTT. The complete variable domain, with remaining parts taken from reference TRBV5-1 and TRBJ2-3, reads KAGVTQTPRYLIKTRGQQVTLSCSPISGHRSVSWYQQTPGQGLQFLFEYFSETQRNKGNFPGRFSGRQFSNSRSEMNVSTLELGDSALYLCASSLEDHTSTDTQYFGPGTRLTVL.

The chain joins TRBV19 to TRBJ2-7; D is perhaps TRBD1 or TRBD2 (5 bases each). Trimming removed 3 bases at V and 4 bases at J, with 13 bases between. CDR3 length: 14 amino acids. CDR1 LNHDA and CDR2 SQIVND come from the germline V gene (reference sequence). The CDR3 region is CASSIARDPYEQYF. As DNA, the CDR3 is TGTGCCAGTAGTATTGCCAGGGACCCTTACGAGCAGTACTTC.

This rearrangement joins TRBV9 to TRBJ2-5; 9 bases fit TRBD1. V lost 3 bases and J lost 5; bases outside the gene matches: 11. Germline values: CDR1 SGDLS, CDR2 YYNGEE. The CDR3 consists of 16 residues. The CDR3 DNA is TGTGCCAGCAGCGAGGGGCCGGGACAGGGCTTCGAGACCCAGTACTTC. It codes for CASSEGPGQGFETQYF.

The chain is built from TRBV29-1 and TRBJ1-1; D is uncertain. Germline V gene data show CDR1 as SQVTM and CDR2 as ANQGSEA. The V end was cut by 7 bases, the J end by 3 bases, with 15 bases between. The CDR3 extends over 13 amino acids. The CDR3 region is CSAHRVGDTEAFF. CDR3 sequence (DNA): TGCAGCGCTCACAGAGTTGGGGACACTGAAGCTTTCTTT.

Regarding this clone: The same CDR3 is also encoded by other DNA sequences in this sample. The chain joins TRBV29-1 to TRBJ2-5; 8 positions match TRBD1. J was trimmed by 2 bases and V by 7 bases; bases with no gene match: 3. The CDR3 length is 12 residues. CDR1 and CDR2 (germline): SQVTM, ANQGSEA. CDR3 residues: CSGRTGQETQYF. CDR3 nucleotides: TGCAGCGGGAGGACAGGGCAAGAGACCCAGTACTTC.

CDR3 sequence (DNA): TGTGCCTTCACCGGCAGGTTGAACACTGAAGCTTTCTTT. It specifies CAFTGRLNTEAFF. V and J are TRBV30 and TRBJ1-1; no clear D gene. CDR1 and CDR2 from the germline V gene are GTSNPN and SVGIG (reference sequence). The CDR3 length is 13 residues. V was clipped by 7 bases and J by 0 bases, with 12 bases between them.

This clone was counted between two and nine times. The CDR3 here is CASSIYRGPYEQYF. Written as DNA, the CDR3 is TGTGCCAGCAGCATCTACAGGGGACCCTACGAGCAGTACTTC. This chain uses TRBV7-3 with TRBJ2-7; 7 bases are shared with TRBD1. The CDR3 runs 14 residues. CDR1 and CDR2 (germline): SGHTA, FQGTGA. V shed 5 bases and J 2 bases; nucleotides not matched to a gene: 6.

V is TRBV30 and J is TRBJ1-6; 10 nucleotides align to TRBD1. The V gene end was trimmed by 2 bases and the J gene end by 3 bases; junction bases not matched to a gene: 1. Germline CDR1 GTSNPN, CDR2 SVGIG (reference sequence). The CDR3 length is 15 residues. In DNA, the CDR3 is TGTGCCTGGAGTAGGGACAGGGGCTATAATTCACCCCTCCACTTT. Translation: CAWSRDRGYNSPLHF.

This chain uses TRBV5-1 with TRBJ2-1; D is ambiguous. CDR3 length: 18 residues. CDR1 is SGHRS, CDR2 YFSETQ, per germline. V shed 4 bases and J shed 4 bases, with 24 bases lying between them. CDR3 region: CASSLRLGPQTTYNEQFF. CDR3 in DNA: TGCGCCAGCAGCCTCCGGCTAGGGCCTCAGACCACGTACAATGAGCAGTTCTTC. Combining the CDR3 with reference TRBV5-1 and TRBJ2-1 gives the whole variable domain KAGVTQTPRYLIKTRGQQVTLSCSPISGHRSVSWYQQTPGQGLQFLFEYFSETQRNKGNFPGRFSGRQFSNSRSEMNVSTLELGDSALYLCASSLRLGPQTTYNEQFFGPGTRLTVL.

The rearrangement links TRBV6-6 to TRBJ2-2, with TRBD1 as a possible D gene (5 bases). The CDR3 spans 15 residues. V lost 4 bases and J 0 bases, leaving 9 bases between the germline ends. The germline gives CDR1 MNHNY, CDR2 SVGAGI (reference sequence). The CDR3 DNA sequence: TGTGCCAGCAGTTCCGGACAAGCGAACACCGGGGAGCTGTTTTTT. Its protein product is CASSSGQANTGELFF.

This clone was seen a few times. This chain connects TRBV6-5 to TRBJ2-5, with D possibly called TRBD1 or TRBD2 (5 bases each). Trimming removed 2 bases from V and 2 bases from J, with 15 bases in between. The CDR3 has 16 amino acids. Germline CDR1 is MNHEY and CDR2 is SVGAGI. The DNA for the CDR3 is TGTGCCAGCAGTTACCGGGGAACGGGGCAACAAGAGACCCAGTACTTC. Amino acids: CASSYRGTGQQETQYF.

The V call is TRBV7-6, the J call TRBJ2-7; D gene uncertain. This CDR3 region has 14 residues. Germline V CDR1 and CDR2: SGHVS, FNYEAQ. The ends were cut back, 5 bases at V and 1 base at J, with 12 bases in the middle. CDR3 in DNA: TGTGCCAGCAGCCAAGGTGGCAGGTCCTACGAGCAGTACTTC. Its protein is CASSQGGRSYEQYF. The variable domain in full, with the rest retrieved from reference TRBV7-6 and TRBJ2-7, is GAGVSQSPRYKVTKRGQDVALRCDPISGHVSLYWYRQALGQGPEFLTYFNYEAQQDKSGLPNDRFSAERPEGSISTLTIQRTEQRDSAMYRCASSQGGRSYEQYFGPGTRLTVT.

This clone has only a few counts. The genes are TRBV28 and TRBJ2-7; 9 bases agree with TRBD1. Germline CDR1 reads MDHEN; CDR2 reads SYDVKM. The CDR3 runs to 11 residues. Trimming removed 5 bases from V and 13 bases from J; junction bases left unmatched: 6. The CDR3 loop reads CASSLRDRAYF. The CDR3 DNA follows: TGTGCCAGCAGTCTACGGGACAGGGCCTACTTC.

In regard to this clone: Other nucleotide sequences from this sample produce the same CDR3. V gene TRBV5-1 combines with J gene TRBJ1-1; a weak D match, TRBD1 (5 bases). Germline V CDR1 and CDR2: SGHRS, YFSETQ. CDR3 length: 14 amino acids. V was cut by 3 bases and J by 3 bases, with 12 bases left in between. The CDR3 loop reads CASSSQGEDTEAFF. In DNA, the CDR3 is TGCGCCAGCAGCTCCCAGGGCGAGGACACTGAAGCTTTCTTT.

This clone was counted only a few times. The CDR3 protein is CASSAGSEGTQYF. CDR3 sequence (DNA): TGCGCCAGCAGTGCGGGCTCCGAGGGGACCCAGTACTTC. The V gene is TRBV5-1, the J gene TRBJ2-5, with a weak D call TRBD2 (5 bases). The CDR3 is 13 residues long. V was pared by 5 bases and J by 7 bases, with 15 bases between. From germline, CDR1 is SGHRS and CDR2 YFSETQ.

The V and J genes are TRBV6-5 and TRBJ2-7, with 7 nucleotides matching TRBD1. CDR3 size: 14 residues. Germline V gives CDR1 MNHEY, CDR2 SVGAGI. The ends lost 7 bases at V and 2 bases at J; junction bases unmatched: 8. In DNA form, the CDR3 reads TGTGCCAGCACCAAAAGGACAGGAGCCTACGAGCAGTACTTC. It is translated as CASTKRTGAYEQYF.

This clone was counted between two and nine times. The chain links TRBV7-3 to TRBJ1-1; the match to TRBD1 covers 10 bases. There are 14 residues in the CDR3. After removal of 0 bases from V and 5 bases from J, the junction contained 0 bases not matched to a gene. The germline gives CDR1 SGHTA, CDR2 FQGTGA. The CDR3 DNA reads TGTGCCAGCAGCTTAACGGGACAGGGGACTGAAGCTTTCTTT. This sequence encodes CASSLTGQGTEAFF.

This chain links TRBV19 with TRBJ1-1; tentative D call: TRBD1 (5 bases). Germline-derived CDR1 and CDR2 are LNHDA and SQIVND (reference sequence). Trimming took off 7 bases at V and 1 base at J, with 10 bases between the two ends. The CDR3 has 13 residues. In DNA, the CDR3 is TGTGCCAGTAATCCGCAGGGGAACACTGAAGCTTTCTTT. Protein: CASNPQGNTEAFF.